Sequencing of this TCR beta chain was carried out in a study of preoperative IRX-2 immunotherapy in early breast cancer. This clone appeared a few times. Indicated treatment: preoperative locoregional IRX-2 cytokine immunotherapy. Samples came from a phase Ib trial of preoperative locoregional IRX-2 cytokine immunotherapy. Germline CDR1 LNHDA, CDR2 SQIVND (reference sequence). V was clipped by 9 bases and J by 7 bases; unmatched bases: 14. The CDR3 consists of 15 residues. Sequencing was performed with immunoSEQ multiplex PCR; in TCRdb, only in-frame clones are kept and a portion is missing. The sample yields around 30,000 clones, about four fifths seen once.

The chain recombines TRBV19 with TRBJ1-4; 7 bases match TRBD1. This material consisted of lymph node tissue, taken from a patient treated with IRX-2 immunotherapy. The clonotype was recovered from a human donor with breast cancer. CDR3 residues: CASTKSGTALEKLFF. The CDR3, as DNA: TGTGCCAGCACGAAGTCAGGGACAGCCCTTGAAAAACTGTTTTTT.